Listed below are T cell receptor beta chains from one sample, sequenced in a study of cytomegalovirus exposure and HLA in healthy donors. Profiled with immunoSEQ multiplex PCR; TCRdb holds only in-frame clones, not every one. The sample carries hundreds of thousands of clones, over 60% recorded once. Source material: PBMCs. These receptor sequences come from a middle-aged man in good health and CMV-seronegative. The CDR3 runs from the conserved cysteine through the conserved F or W.

V gene	J gene	CDR3 protein
TRBV18	TRBJ1-5	CASSPRQGDQPQHF
TRBV6-1	TRBJ1-5	CASSATWNQPQHF
TRBV19	TRBJ1-1	CASSTQTGTEAFF
TRBV5-1	TRBJ1-2	CASSLGGATVAYTF
TRBV7-2	TRBJ2-7	CASSSRAGELYEQYF
TRBV7-9	TRBJ2-2	CASSPYTGELFF
TRBV19	TRBJ2-7	CASTGQGPYEQYF
TRBV28	TRBJ2-1	CASSLPGDNYNEQFF
TRBV7-9	TRBJ1-5	CSSSLGTGGPVHF
TRBV29-1	TRBJ1-2	CSVQGGYLGYTF
TRBV5-4	TRBJ1-3	CASSLAPTVTAGNTIYF
TRBV27	TRBJ2-1	CASSLLTSGRAGLYNEQFF
TRBV19	TRBJ2-1	CASSIKGGNEQFF
TRBV5-4	TRBJ2-7	CASSTWVRAPQAYEQYF
TRBV2	TRBJ2-1	CASSESLATVYNEQFF
TRBV11-2	TRBJ2-3	CASSPGTSGTDTQYF
TRBV7-9	TRBJ1-1	CASSKGRVGTEAFF
TRBV7-9	TRBJ1-4	CASSLNEKLFF
TRBV11-2	TRBJ1-2	CASSHSTGRSPLRGYTF
TRBV30	TRBJ2-7	CAWNPGEGNEQYF
TRBV28	TRBJ2-1	CASQGLNEQFF
TRBV28	TRBJ1-1	CASSLLEAKNTEAFF
TRBV27	TRBJ2-1	CASSQQRGGISEQFF
TRBV28	TRBJ2-2	CASSAGYYTGELFF